Shown below are 13 T cell receptor beta chains from a single sample sequenced in a study of long-term antiretroviral therapy in people with HIV. Sequencing used immunoSEQ v3.0 at survey level. Sequencing used immunoSEQ multiplex PCR; TCRdb keeps in-frame clones, though not all of them. This repertoire shows about 35,000 clones, approximately 94% found once; its top ten account for about 3.9%. The sample consisted of unsorted PBMCs, taken 4.1 years after starting antiretroviral therapy. The receptor set was obtained from a woman aged 45-59 years with HIV.

This clone was detected only once. This sequence joins TRBV11-2 and TRBJ1-2, with a weak D call TRBD1 (6 bases). Germline CDR1 is SGHAT and CDR2 is FQNNGV. This CDR3 is 14 amino acids long. V was cut by 5 bases and J by 2 bases, with 12 bases left in between. The CDR3 sequence is CASSPTQGNYGYTF. Here the CDR3 DNA reads TGTGCCAGCAGCCCTACACAGGGAAACTATGGCTACACCTTC.

The J gene is TRBJ2-5, the V gene TRBV19, with a weak D call TRBD2 (6 bases). Trimming pared 3 bases from V and 2 bases from J, leaving 13 bases between. The V gene's germline CDR1 is LNHDA and CDR2 SQIVND (reference sequence). The length of the CDR3 is 15 residues. CDR3 sequence: CASSIRRGQQETQYF. In DNA form, the CDR3 reads TGTGCCAGTAGTATCAGGAGGGGCCAACAAGAGACCCAGTACTTC.

The genes are TRBV5-1 and TRBJ2-5, with D perhaps given as TRBD1 or TRBD2 (6 bases each). Germline V CDR1 and CDR2: SGHRS, YFSETQ. The CDR3 loop spans 15 amino acids. V gave up 0 bases and J gave up 1 base, with 10 bases separating them. In DNA form, the CDR3 reads TGCGCCAGCAGCTTGGTGGGGGGCACCCAAGAGACCCAGTACTTC. This translates into CASSLVGGTQETQYF.

This sequence joins TRBV19 and TRBJ1-5; a possible D gene is TRBD1 (6 bases). The germline gives CDR1 LNHDA, CDR2 SQIVND (reference sequence). The germline V and J ends were trimmed by 5 bases and 0 bases, with 8 bases remaining between them. The CDR3 extends over 14 amino acids. The CDR3 loop reads CASSGTPSNQPQHF. CDR3 nucleotide sequence: TGTGCCAGTAGTGGGACACCTAGCAATCAGCCCCAGCATTTT.

V usage is TRBV12-5 and J usage is TRBJ1-4, with 7 bases aligning to TRBD1. The CDR3 is 14 amino acids. The junction had 4 bases not matched to a gene; V was cut back by 6 bases and J by 3 bases. Per germline, CDR1 LGHNT and CDR2 FRNRAP. CDR3 DNA: TGTGCTAGTGGCCCCGACAGGGCTAATGAAAAACTGTTTTTT. This encodes CASGPDRANEKLFF.

CDR3 bases: TGTGCCAGCAGCTTGGGTGGGTACTCGACGATACGAAACTCCTACGAGCAGTACTTC. Protein: CASSLGGYSTIRNSYEQYF. The chain couples TRBV5-5 to TRBJ2-7; no clear D. The V gene lost 0 bases and the J gene lost 0 bases, with 22 bases spanning the gap. There are 19 residues in the CDR3. The V gene's germline CDR1 is SGHKS and CDR2 YYEKEE (reference sequence).

The chain has TRBV11-1 and TRBJ2-5; D remains ambiguous. This CDR3 contains 12 residues. Looked up from germline, CDR1 is SGHAT and CDR2 is FQDESV (reference sequence). V was trimmed by 4 bases and J by 4 bases, leaving 7 bases between them. Here the CDR3 DNA reads TGTGCCAGCAGCTGGGTGGGAGAGACCCAGTACTTC. Translation: CASSWVGETQYF.

The rearrangement uses TRBV6-1 and TRBJ2-7; D may be TRBD1 (6 bases). CDR1 and CDR2 from the germline V gene are MNHNS and SASEGT. There are 14 residues in the CDR3. Trimming cost V 5 bases and J 0 bases, with 11 bases left between them. CDR3 residues: CASSLGADSYEQYF. CDR3 nucleotides: TGTGCCAGCAGTCTGGGGGCCGACTCCTACGAGCAGTACTTC.

V gene TRBV5-5 combines with J gene TRBJ1-5; TRBD1 might be the D (6 bases). The germline V gene has CDR1 SGHKS and CDR2 YYEKEE (reference sequence). The CDR3 loop spans 14 amino acids. Deletions cut 1 base from V and 5 bases from J, with 10 bases between. The CDR3 is CASSLSGVDQPQHF. The DNA of the CDR3 is TGTGCCAGCAGCTTGTCAGGGGTTGATCAGCCCCAGCATTTT. The full variable domain, in which reference TRBV5-5 and TRBJ1-5 provide the parts outside the CDR3, is DAGVTQSPTHLIKTRGQQVTLRCSPISGHKSVSWYQQVLGQGPQFIFQYYEKEERGRGNFPDRFSARQFPNYSSELNVNALLLGDSALYLCASSLSGVDQPQHFGDGTRLSIL.

The chain uses TRBV27 and TRBJ1-1; D not resolved. The CDR3 runs to 13 residues. CDR1 is MNHEY and CDR2 is SMNVEV in the germline V gene (reference sequence). V was shortened by 5 bases and J by 3 bases, with 10 bases between the two germline ends. As DNA, the CDR3 is TGTGCCAGCAGTAGCTACGTGGACACTGAAGCTTTCTTT. It codes for CASSSYVDTEAFF.

The chain is built from TRBV7-3 and TRBJ2-7, with 9 bases that match TRBD1. Germline CDR1 and CDR2: SGHTA and FQGTGA. V lost 6 bases to trimming and J lost 4 bases; unmatched junction nucleotides: 7. The CDR3 contains 14 residues. The CDR3 protein is CASRATGQGYEQYF. The CDR3 DNA is TGTGCCAGCAGGGCTACCGGACAGGGGTACGAGCAGTACTTC.

The CDR3 nucleotides are TGCGCCAGCAGCTTGGCTCCCGAGGGGGCGGTCGAGACCCAGTACTTC. It encodes CASSLAPEGAVETQYF. The V gene is TRBV5-1, the J gene TRBJ2-5, with 7 bases fitting TRBD1. The V gene's germline CDR1 is SGHRS and CDR2 YFSETQ. V trimming: 0 bases; J trimming: 5 bases; junction bases outside the gene matches: 10. CDR3 size: 16 residues. The variable domain in full, with the rest retrieved from reference TRBV5-1 and TRBJ2-5, is KAGVTQTPRYLIKTRGQQVTLSCSPISGHRSVSWYQQTPGQGLQFLFEYFSETQRNKGNFPGRFSGRQFSNSRSEMNVSTLELGDSALYLCASSLAPEGAVETQYFGPGTRLLVL.

The chain has TRBV5-1 and TRBJ2-5, with D unresolved. The CDR3 is 13 residues long. Germline V gene data show CDR1 as SGHRS and CDR2 as YFSETQ. V dropped 2 bases and J dropped 3 bases, with 8 bases sitting between them. The CDR3 spells CASSFRVEETQYF. The CDR3 region has the DNA TGCGCCAGCAGCTTCCGGGTGGAAGAGACCCAGTACTTC.